This entry describes one T cell receptor beta chain. What it recognizes is unknown. The entry originates in a study of identical twins. Overall study results and limits: Low generation probability was overrepresented in out-of-frame alpha sequences shared by twins. Rather than following the same donors, the conclusions depended on cross-sectional statistical analysis. The abundant beta clonotypes from cord blood had fewer insertions, and memory repertoires had none of this.

The germline V gene encodes CDR1 ENHRY and CDR2 SYGVKD. Trimming took 6 bases from V and 0 from J, leaving 9 bases between them. The CDR3 is 13 residues long. A template switching step contributed a universal primer site, while unique molecular identifiers were present in the cDNA. TCRdb ran MiXCR on the 5' RACE reads and lists one entry per CDR3 protein. The data show under 350,000 distinct CDR3 sequences, roughly 8.6% seen once. The data were also submitted as part of a second study, on yellow fever vaccine responses in identical twins.

The sequenced sample was CD8+ T cells sorted from blood. V usage is TRBV10-3 and J usage is TRBJ2-7; D is perhaps TRBD2 (6 bases). This TCR derives from a woman between 18 and 29 years old in good health. CDR3 in amino acids: CAISRDFSYEQYF. The CDR3 nucleotides read TGTGCCATCAGCCGGGACTTCTCCTACGAGCAGTACTTC.